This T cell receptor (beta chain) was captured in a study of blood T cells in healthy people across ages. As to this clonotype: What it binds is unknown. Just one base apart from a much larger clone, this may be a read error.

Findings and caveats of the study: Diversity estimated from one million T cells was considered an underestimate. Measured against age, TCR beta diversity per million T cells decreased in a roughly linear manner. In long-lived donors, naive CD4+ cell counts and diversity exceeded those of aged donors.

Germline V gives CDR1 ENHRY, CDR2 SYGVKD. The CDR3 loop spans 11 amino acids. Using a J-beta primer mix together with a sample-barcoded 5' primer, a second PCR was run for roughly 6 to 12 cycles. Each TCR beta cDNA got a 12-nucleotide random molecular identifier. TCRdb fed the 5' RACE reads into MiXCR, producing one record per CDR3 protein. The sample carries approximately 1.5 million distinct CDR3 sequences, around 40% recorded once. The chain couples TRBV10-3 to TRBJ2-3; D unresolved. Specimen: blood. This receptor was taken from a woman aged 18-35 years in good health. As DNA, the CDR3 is TGTGCCATCAGCTTCACAGATAGGCAGTATTTT. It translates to CAISFTDRQYF.